These 2 T cell receptor beta chains came from one sample sequenced in a study of blood T cell repertoires in COVID-19. Only in-frame clones appear in the TCRdb table, and some are missing; sequencing was by immunoSEQ multiplex PCR. This sample has 87,000 or so clones, with approximately 80% found just once. Sequencing input: peripheral blood. These receptor sequences come from a woman in her seventies with acute or convalescent COVID-19.

This chain uses TRBV24-1 with TRBJ1-2; D ambiguous. The length of the CDR3 is 12 residues. Germline loops: CDR1 KGHDR, CDR2 SFDVKD. V lost 7 bases and J lost 4, with 9 bases in between. The CDR3 sequence is CATRGLFYGYTF. The CDR3 region has the DNA TGTGCCACCAGGGGCCTGTTCTATGGCTACACCTTC.

The chain carries TRBV4-1 and TRBJ1-3, with 9 bases lining up with TRBD1. The ends lost 1 base at V and 2 bases at J; junction bases unmatched: 3. CDR1 MGHRA and CDR2 YSYEKL come from the germline V gene. The length of the CDR3 is 16 residues. CDR3 residues: CASSQGRDRAGNTIYF. The DNA of the CDR3 is TGCGCCAGCAGCCAAGGCCGGGACAGGGCTGGAAACACCATATATTTT.